Listed here is a single T cell receptor beta chain. V was clipped by 1 base and J by 3 bases; unmatched bases: 8. The CDR3 is made up of 16 amino acids. The germline V gene encodes CDR1 MNHEY and CDR2 SMNVEV (reference sequence). The data are from a study of blood T cells in healthy people across ages. Russia was home to the donors, healthy Caucasian individuals aged about 6 to 90. Using a J-beta primer mix together with a sample-barcoded 5' primer, a second PCR was run for about 7 to 12 cycles. Via MiXCR, TCRdb re-called the 5' RACE reads, giving one row per CDR3 protein. The sample consists of under 750,000 distinct CDR3 sequences, less than 60% of them appearing once.

The rearrangement joins TRBV27 to TRBJ2-7; the match to TRBD1 covers 8 bases. What was sequenced was blood. The TCR comes from a man older than 75 in good health. This CDR3 is CASSLYPGTGNYEQYF. CDR3 nucleotides: TGTGCCAGCAGTTTATACCCCGGGACAGGAAACTACGAGCAGTACTTC.